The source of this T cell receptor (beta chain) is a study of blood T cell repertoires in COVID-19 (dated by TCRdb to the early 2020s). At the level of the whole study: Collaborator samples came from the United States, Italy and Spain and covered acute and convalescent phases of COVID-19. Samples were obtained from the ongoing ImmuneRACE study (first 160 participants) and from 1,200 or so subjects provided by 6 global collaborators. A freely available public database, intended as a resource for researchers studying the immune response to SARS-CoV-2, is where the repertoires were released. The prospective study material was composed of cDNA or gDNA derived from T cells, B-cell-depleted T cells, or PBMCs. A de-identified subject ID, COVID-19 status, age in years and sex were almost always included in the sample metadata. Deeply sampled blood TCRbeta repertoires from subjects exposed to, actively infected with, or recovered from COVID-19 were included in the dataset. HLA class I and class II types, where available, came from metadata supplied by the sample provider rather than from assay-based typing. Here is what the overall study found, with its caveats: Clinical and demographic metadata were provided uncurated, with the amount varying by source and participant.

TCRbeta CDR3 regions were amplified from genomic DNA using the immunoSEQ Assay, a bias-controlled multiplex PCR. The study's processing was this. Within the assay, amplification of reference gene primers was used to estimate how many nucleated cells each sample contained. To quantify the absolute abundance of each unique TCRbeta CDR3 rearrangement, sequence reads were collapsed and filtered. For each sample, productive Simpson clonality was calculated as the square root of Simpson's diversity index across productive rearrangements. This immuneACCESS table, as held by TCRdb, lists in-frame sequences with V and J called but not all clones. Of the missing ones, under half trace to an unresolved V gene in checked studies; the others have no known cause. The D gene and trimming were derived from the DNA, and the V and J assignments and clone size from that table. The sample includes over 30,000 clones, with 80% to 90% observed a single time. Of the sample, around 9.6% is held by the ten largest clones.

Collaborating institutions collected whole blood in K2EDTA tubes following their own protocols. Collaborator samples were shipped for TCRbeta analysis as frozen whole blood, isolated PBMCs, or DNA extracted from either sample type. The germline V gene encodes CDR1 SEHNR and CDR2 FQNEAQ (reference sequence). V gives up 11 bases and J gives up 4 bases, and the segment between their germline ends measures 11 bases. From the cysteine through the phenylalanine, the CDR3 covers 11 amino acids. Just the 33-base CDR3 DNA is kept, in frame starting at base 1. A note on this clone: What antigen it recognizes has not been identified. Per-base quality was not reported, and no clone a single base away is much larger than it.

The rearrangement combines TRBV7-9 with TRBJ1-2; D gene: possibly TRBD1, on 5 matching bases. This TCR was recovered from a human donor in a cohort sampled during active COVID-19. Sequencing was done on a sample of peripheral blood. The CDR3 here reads CAGGGVYGYTF. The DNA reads TGTGCCGGGGGAGGGGTCTATGGCTACACCTTC.